This T cell receptor (beta chain) derives from a study of T cell repertoires in cytomegalovirus infection. For the study at large: Through public TCR beta signatures, both CMV infection and matching HLA type were indicated. General study findings and limits: CMV-specific HLA-C-restricted TCR beta clonotypes dominated the ex vivo response.

CDR1 and CDR2 (germline): DFQATT, SNEGSKA (reference sequence). This CDR3 comprises 14 residues. With 0 bases clipped from V and 8 bases from J, the junction kept 5 bases outside the gene matches. TCRdb itself ran the reads through MiXCR, one entry per CDR3 protein. There are about 210,000 distinct CDR3 sequences in the sample; roughly 6.5% occur only once, and about 6% lies in the top ten. To note about this clonotype: As yet, its antigen is unknown.

The sequencing sample was made of PBMCs. V and J are TRBV20-1 and TRBJ2-1; 9 positions match TRBD2. The source is a human donor in good health (CMV status not recorded). Some clones in this sample may be carry-over from other donors' samples. CDR3 region: CSARDAGGLYEQFF. The CDR3 DNA follows: TGCAGTGCTAGAGACGCGGGGGGGCTTTATGAGCAGTTCTTC.